The next 12 T cell receptor beta chains were all read from a single sample in a study of T cells in Graves' hyperthyroidism and ophthalmopathy. RNA transcripts provided the source from which TCR beta CDR3 regions were amplified. First-round RT-PCR with HTBI primers amplified the TCR CDR3 region. Each CDR3 protein is one row after TCRdb ran MiXCR on the multiplex PCR reads. The sample yields about 380,000 distinct CDR3 sequences, roughly 14% seen once. The sequenced material came from blood. Receptors were obtained from a woman aged 55-70 years with Graves' hyperthyroidism.

This clonotype was seen ten or more times. The rearrangement joins TRBV5-8 to TRBJ1-2; D remains unclear. Germline V gene lookup returns CDR1 SGHTS and CDR2 YDEGEE. The CDR3 covers 15 residues. Trimming took 2 bases from V and 1 from J, leaving 12 bases between them. The CDR3 DNA sequence: TGTGCCAGCAGCTTACCCTTAGGGAGTAACTATGGCTACACCTTC. Translation gives CASSLPLGSNYGYTF.

Concerning this clonotype: This sequence may be a read error, since a much larger clone differs from it by one base. V usage is TRBV20-1 and J usage is TRBJ1-1, with D maybe TRBD1 (5 bases). Per germline, CDR1 DFQATT and CDR2 SNEGSKA (reference sequence). The CDR3 runs to 11 residues. CDR3 sequence (DNA): TGCCGTGCTTTTTTGGGGGTAAGGGCTTTCTTT. Its translation is CRAFLGVRAFF.

This clonotype was picked up many times. The chain carries TRBV29-1 and TRBJ2-1; the match to TRBD2 covers 11 bases. The CDR3 has 21 residues. Trimming took 7 bases from V and 7 from J; bases not matched to a gene: 30. In germline, CDR1 is SQVTM, CDR2 ANQGSEA. CDR3 protein: CSAYHPESTHSGRAVWNEQFF. The CDR3 nucleotides read TGCAGCGCCTACCACCCCGAATCGACGCATAGCGGGAGGGCCGTTTGGAATGAGCAGTTCTTC.

This clonotype was recorded at least ten times. The chain carries TRBV6-2 or TRBV6-3 and TRBJ2-5; D is unclear. Germline CDR1 is MNHEY and CDR2 is SVGEGT. CDR3 size: 14 residues. Trimming took 2 bases from V and 1 from J, leaving 8 bases between them. CDR3 DNA sequence: TGTGCCAGCAGTTACGGTCAGCTCCAAGAGACCCAGTACTTC. It is translated as CASSYGQLQETQYF.

CDR3 nucleotide sequence: TGTGCCAGCAGCAACCCGGGACAAAGCCACGAGCAGTACTTC. Translated, it gives CASSNPGQSHEQYF. The chain links TRBV11-3 to TRBJ2-7, with D perhaps TRBD1 (6 bases). V was trimmed by 5 bases and J by 5 bases, leaving 16 bases between them. This CDR3 spans 14 amino acids. CDR1 is SGHNT and CDR2 is YENEEA in the germline V gene.

This clonotype was detected ten times or more. CDR3 in amino acids: CASSSRADTQYF. The CDR3 nucleotides read TGTGCCAGCAGTTCCAGGGCAGATACGCAGTATTTT. The gene calls are TRBV12-3 or TRBV12-4 and TRBJ2-3; possible D gene TRBD1, 5 bases. The ends were cut back, 4 bases at V and 4 bases at J, with 6 bases in the middle. The CDR3 loop spans 12 amino acids.

The table lists this clonotype with many counts. The chain is built from TRBV20-1 and TRBJ2-7; D is ambiguous. This CDR3 is 13 amino acids long. The germline CDR1 and CDR2 sequences are DFQATT and SNEGSKA (reference sequence). V gave up 3 bases and J gave up 2 bases, with 11 bases separating them. The CDR3 protein is CSASDVRTYEQYF. The CDR3 nucleotides read TGCAGTGCTAGTGACGTAAGGACCTACGAGCAGTACTTC.

The chain combines TRBV20-1 with TRBJ2-3; unclear D gene. This CDR3 comprises 15 residues. The germline CDR1 and CDR2 sequences are DFQATT and SNEGSKA (reference sequence). Between the trimmed V and J ends, which lost 3 bases and 0 bases, there was a span of 13 bases. Here the CDR3 DNA reads TGCAGTGCTAGGGATAGGGTAACTAGCACAGATACGCAGTATTTT. It is translated as CSARDRVTSTDTQYF.

This clonotype appeared many times. The CDR3: CASNDRGATDTQYF. CDR3 nucleotide sequence: TGTGCCAGCAACGACAGGGGCGCCACAGATACGCAGTATTTT. This rearrangement joins TRBV3-1 to TRBJ2-3, with 8 bases aligning to TRBD1. The CDR3 is made up of 14 amino acids. CDR1 is LGHDT, CDR2 YNNKEL, per germline (reference sequence). J lost 2 bases, V lost 7 bases, and 5 bases had no gene match.

There are many counts of this clonotype. The V call is TRBV27, the J call TRBJ1-2; D not certain. Germline V lookup: CDR1 MNHEY, CDR2 SMNVEV (reference sequence). Deletions cut 4 bases from V and 5 bases from J, with 20 bases between. This CDR3 comprises 16 residues. The CDR3 nucleotides read TGTGCCAGCAGTTCTCGAGGCGGCTATTCATGGTATGGCTACACCTTC. Translation gives CASSSRGGYSWYGYTF.

This clonotype was detected ten times or more. The rearrangement joins TRBV29-1 to TRBJ2-1, with D possibly being TRBD2 (6 bases). The CDR3 runs 18 residues. Trimming took 0 bases from V and 0 from J, leaving 18 bases between them. Germline assignment: CDR1 SQVTM and CDR2 ANQGSEA. CDR3 in DNA: TGCAGCGTTGAAGATGTGGAGGAGGGACCAAGCTCCTACAATGAGCAGTTCTTC. As protein: CSVEDVEEGPSSYNEQFF.

This clonotype was counted between two and nine times. The V and J genes are TRBV9 and TRBJ2-1; possibly TRBD2 for D (6 bases). Germline CDR1 is SGDLS and CDR2 is YYNGEE. This CDR3 has 16 residues. V lost 2 bases, J lost 0 bases, and 12 bases lay in between. For the CDR3, the DNA is TGTGCCAGCAGCGTTCGCGGACTAACCTCCTACAATGAGCAGTTCTTC. It is translated as CASSVRGLTSYNEQFF.